A single TCR beta chain is shown here with its context. Its antigen is unknown. Germline V CDR1 and CDR2: WNHNN, SYGVQD (reference sequence). The CDR3 has 14 amino acids. Trimming at V came to 4 bases and at J to 4 bases, leaving 5 bases not matched to a gene. These data come from a study of shared clonotypes between healthy human individuals. General study findings and limits: Memory subsets generally showed smaller estimated richness than naive subsets did. Rarefaction demonstrated incomplete sorted-subset sequencing despite large depth.

CD8 cells classed as naive were CD45RO-negative and positively selected for CCR7, excluding terminally differentiated effector memory CD45RA+ cells. Donors, healthy HIV-negative adults, lacked recent acute infections or vaccinations. Sequenced by immunoSEQ multiplex PCR; TCRdb stores in-frame clones only, minus some. The sample holds about 580,000 clones, roughly 98% seen once. This chain joins TRBV10-1 and TRBJ1-1, with 8 nucleotides matching TRBD1. The TCR sequence derives from a man between 25 and 39 years old in good health. Sequencing was done on a sample of naive CD8+ T cells sorted from blood. This CDR3 is CASSAGTGGTEAFF. CDR3 sequence (DNA): TGCGCCAGCAGTGCAGGGACAGGAGGCACTGAAGCTTTCTTT.